The entry that follows covers one TCR beta chain sequence. Trimming shortened V by 5 bases and J by 1 base, and 14 bases separated the two germline ends. The CDR3 sequence is 16 residues long. Looked up from germline, CDR1 is SGHAT and CDR2 is FQNNGV. The data derive from a study of CD8 T cells in Susac syndrome. The CD8+ and CD4+ T cells were isolated magnetically using a negative isolation approach, whereas the TEMRA cells were enriched by FACS. Random hexamers were used to reverse transcribe the RNA input (about 0.5 to 1 ug). One entry per CDR3 protein, called by TCRdb with MiXCR from the immunoSEQ multiplex PCR reads. Among roughly 130,000 distinct CDR3 sequences, nearly 95% were seen once, and the ten largest hold 0.12%.

Sequencing was carried out using CD4+ T cells from PBMCs. The rearrangement joins TRBV11-2 to TRBJ2-2, with no clear D. The TCR comes from a human donor in good health. The CDR3 loop is CASSILTGLNTGELFF. DNA for the CDR3: TGTGCCAGCAGCATACTGACCGGCCTGAACACCGGGGAGCTGTTTTTT.